What follows is one TCR beta chain and its context. The table lists this clonotype with a few counts. The antigen it binds to is not known. No much larger clone is present one base from it, and per-base qualities are unavailable. The germline V gene specifies MNHEY as CDR1 and SVGEGT as CDR2. The CDR3 covers 16 residues, taking in both the cysteine and the phenylalanine. The retained sequence is limited to the CDR3, 48 bases, with the frame set at the first base. The V end gives up 6 bases and the J end 3 bases, leaving 7 bases in the junction not matched to a gene. The treatment or condition label on this specimen signifies: in vitro stimulation with specific CMV peptide epitopes to enrich CMV-specific T cells. These data come from a study of T cell repertoires in cytomegalovirus infection (dated 2019 in TCRdb). Looking at the study overall: Recently identified HLA-C-restricted CMV epitopes, whose presentation resists viral immunomodulation, were targeted by peptide stimulations together with well-studied HLA-B-restricted epitopes. Because public TCR beta signatures pointed to carriage of CMV infection together with the matching HLA type, the HLA type of each donor mattered for the analysis.

What the work shows at the level of the full study, not this receptor alone: Cumulative frequency of public TCR beta family members discriminated carriers of CMV infection plus the relevant HLA type in this cohort and an independent approximately 350-donor cohort. The ex vivo response was dominated by HLA-C-restricted CMV-specific TCR beta clonotypes, and the single most frequent clonotype in two of eight donors was supplied by these HLA-C-restricted clonotypes.

Instrument on record: Illumina HiSeq 1500. TCRdb reran the public reads through fastp at Q25 and MiXCR, keeping productive beta chains. Here each entry gathers all rows of one CDR3 protein and keeps the most common genes and DNA. The sample profile shows fewer than 950,000 distinct CDR3 sequences; 30% to 35% of them were found once. Roughly an eighth of the sample comes from the top ten. The sample was cultured CD8+ T cells from PBMCs, taken from culture after CMV antigen stimulation. This chain is built from TRBV6-2 or TRBV6-3 and TRBJ2-1, and 11 junction bases match TRBD2. The TCR was taken from a human donor in good health (CMV status not recorded). Some clones in this sample may be carry-over from other donors' samples. The CDR3 reads as follows: CASSLSGTSGYNEQFF. In nucleotides, the sequence is TGTGCCAGCAGCCTTTCCGGGACTAGCGGCTACAATGAGCAGTTCTTC.